Listed below are T cell receptor beta chains from one sample, sequenced in a study of CD8 T cells in ankylosing spondylitis. TCRdb ran MiXCR on the 5' RACE reads and lists one entry per CDR3 protein. The data hold about 420,000 distinct CDR3 sequences, with around 24% observed a single time. Sequencing was performed on blood, either unsorted or a sorted T cell fraction (not recorded which). Every receptor here comes from a male donor with ankylosing spondylitis. The CDR3 runs from the conserved cysteine through the conserved F or W. A D gene is named only where the DNA matches it firmly. The listing skips clone size in some rows; elsewhere it reads once, few, many or a size class.

j_gene: TRBJ2-2; len: 17; abundance: .; d_gene: .; v_gene: TRBV18; CDR3nt: TGTGCCAGCTCACCACGACTGGCAGGCGATAGCACCGGGGAGCTGTTTTTT; CDR3aa: CASSPRLAGDSTGELFF
j_gene: TRBJ1-1; len: 14; abundance: .; d_gene: .; v_gene: TRBV10-3; CDR3nt: TGTGCCATCAGTGAGTCGGTAGCGAACACTGAAGCTTTCTTT; CDR3aa: CAISESVANTEAFF
j_gene: TRBJ2-1; len: 15; abundance: many; d_gene: TRBD1; v_gene: TRBV7-9; CDR3nt: TGTGCCAGCAGCTTAAGCATCGGGACAGGGGGGGACCAGTTCTTC; CDR3aa: CASSLSIGTGGDQFF
j_gene: TRBJ2-3; len: 16; abundance: few; d_gene: .; v_gene: TRBV4-3; CDR3nt: TGCGCCAGCAGCCAAGTATTCAGAGCGGTCACAGATACGCAGTATTTT; CDR3aa: CASSQVFRAVTDTQYF
j_gene: TRBJ2-1; len: 15; abundance: few; d_gene: TRBD2; v_gene: TRBV9; CDR3nt: TGTGCCAGCAGCGTAGACCCGGGAGGGCCGAGTGAGCAGTTCTTC; CDR3aa: CASSVDPGGPSEQFF
j_gene: TRBJ1-4; len: 15; abundance: .; d_gene: .; v_gene: TRBV15; CDR3nt: TGTGCCACCAGCCCGCGGGGGACAACTAATGAAAAACTGTTTTTT; CDR3aa: CATSPRGTTNEKLFF
j_gene: TRBJ1-6; len: 15; abundance: .; d_gene: .; v_gene: TRBV5-1; CDR3nt: TGCGCCAGCAGCTTGGCAGCGACAGACCAGGCGCCCCTCCACTTT; CDR3aa: CASSLAATDQAPLHF
j_gene: TRBJ2-7; len: 13; abundance: once; d_gene: TRBD1; v_gene: TRBV28; CDR3nt: TGTGCCAGCCAAGGGACAGGGGAAAACGAGCAGTACTTC; CDR3aa: CASQGTGENEQYF
j_gene: TRBJ1-1; len: 13; abundance: few; d_gene: .; v_gene: TRBV6-1; CDR3nt: TGTGCCAGCAGTGAATGGAGGAACACTGAAGCTTTCTTT; CDR3aa: CASSEWRNTEAFF
j_gene: TRBJ2-2; len: 16; abundance: few; d_gene: .; v_gene: TRBV4-3; CDR3nt: TGCGCCAGCAGCCAAGGTTTTCGGAAAAACACCGGGGAGCTGTTTTTT; CDR3aa: CASSQGFRKNTGELFF
j_gene: TRBJ2-3; len: 14; abundance: many; d_gene: .; v_gene: TRBV7-2; CDR3nt: TGTGCCAGCAGCTTTTCCAGGGGTGAAGATACGCAGTATTTT; CDR3aa: CASSFSRGEDTQYF
j_gene: TRBJ2-3; len: 14; abundance: .; d_gene: TRBD1; v_gene: TRBV5-1; CDR3nt: TGCGCCAGCAGCCCGGACAGGGCCCCAGATACGCAGTATTTT; CDR3aa: CASSPDRAPDTQYF
j_gene: TRBJ2-3; len: 15; abundance: few; d_gene: TRBD1; v_gene: TRBV5-1; CDR3nt: TGCGCCAGCAGCCAGGGACAGGGCTACACAGATACGCAGTATTTT; CDR3aa: CASSQGQGYTDTQYF
j_gene: TRBJ2-5; len: 15; abundance: few; d_gene: .; v_gene: TRBV5-1; CDR3nt: TGCGCCAGCACCCCGGCCAGAGACCGACAAGAGACCCAGTACTTC; CDR3aa: CASTPARDRQETQYF
j_gene: TRBJ2-3; len: 14; abundance: .; d_gene: TRBD2; v_gene: TRBV20-1; CDR3nt: TGCAGTGCTTTTATCAGCGGGAGGGCAGATACGCAGTATTTT; CDR3aa: CSAFISGRADTQYF
j_gene: TRBJ2-1; len: 15; abundance: few; d_gene: TRBD2; v_gene: TRBV20-1; CDR3nt: TGCAGTGCTAGAAGTCTAGCGGGAGGATACAATGAGCAGTTCTTC; CDR3aa: CSARSLAGGYNEQFF
j_gene: TRBJ2-1; len: 15; abundance: .; d_gene: TRBD2; v_gene: TRBV5-1; CDR3nt: TGCGCCAGCAGCTCCGTGGCGGGAGGGCTCAATGAGCAGTTCTTC; CDR3aa: CASSSVAGGLNEQFF
j_gene: TRBJ2-1; len: 15; abundance: few; d_gene: .; v_gene: TRBV7-2; CDR3nt: TGTGCCAGCAGCATCTTATCAAGCTCCTACAATGAGCAGTTCTTC; CDR3aa: CASSILSSSYNEQFF
j_gene: TRBJ1-2; len: 14; abundance: many; d_gene: .; v_gene: TRBV12-3/TRBV12-4; CDR3nt: TGTGCCAGCAGCAAAACCAGGGCCGAGGATGGCTACACCTTC; CDR3aa: CASSKTRAEDGYTF
j_gene: TRBJ1-2; len: 12; abundance: .; d_gene: .; v_gene: TRBV29-1; CDR3nt: TGCAGCGTTGAAGATCCGGCCTATGGCTACACCTTC; CDR3aa: CSVEDPAYGYTF
j_gene: TRBJ1-5; len: 17; abundance: few; d_gene: .; v_gene: TRBV20-1; CDR3nt: TGCAGTGCTCGCCCCGGGACTCCCGGCGTCAGCAATCAGCCCCAGCATTTT; CDR3aa: CSARPGTPGVSNQPQHF
j_gene: TRBJ2-1; len: 16; abundance: .; d_gene: TRBD2; v_gene: TRBV5-1; CDR3nt: TGCGCCAGCAGCCCCTTCCCGGGACTAGCGGGAGGTGAGCAGTTCTTC; CDR3aa: CASSPFPGLAGGEQFF
j_gene: TRBJ1-1; len: 14; abundance: .; d_gene: .; v_gene: TRBV20-1; CDR3nt: TGCAGTGCTAGAGATCTTAGGGGTCGTACTGAAGCTTTCTTT; CDR3aa: CSARDLRGRTEAFF
j_gene: TRBJ2-5; len: 14; abundance: .; d_gene: TRBD1; v_gene: TRBV12-3/TRBV12-4; CDR3nt: TGTGCCAGCACCCAAGGGGCAGGGGGAGAGACCCAGTACTTC; CDR3aa: CASTQGAGGETQYF
j_gene: TRBJ1-1; len: 14; abundance: .; d_gene: .; v_gene: TRBV18; CDR3nt: TGTGCCAGCTCACGGGGACAATCGAACACTGAAGCTTTCTTT; CDR3aa: CASSRGQSNTEAFF
j_gene: TRBJ2-7; len: 16; abundance: few; d_gene: TRBD2; v_gene: TRBV29-1; CDR3nt: TGCAGCGTTGAAGCATGGTGGCGGGAGGGAGTGTACGAGCAGTACTTC; CDR3aa: CSVEAWWREGVYEQYF
j_gene: TRBJ2-5; len: 12; abundance: few; d_gene: TRBD2; v_gene: TRBV6-2/TRBV6-3; CDR3nt: TGTGCCAGCAGTCGGGAGGAGGGGACCCAGTACTTC; CDR3aa: CASSREEGTQYF
j_gene: TRBJ1-2; len: 14; abundance: few; d_gene: TRBD1; v_gene: TRBV5-1; CDR3nt: TGCGCCAGCAGCCCCCTAGGGGGCAGCTATGGCTACACCTTC; CDR3aa: CASSPLGGSYGYTF
j_gene: TRBJ1-4; len: 15; abundance: once; d_gene: .; v_gene: TRBV6-1; CDR3nt: TGTGCCAGCAGTGTCGGGACCGCTAGGGATGAAAAACTGTTTTTT; CDR3aa: CASSVGTARDEKLFF
j_gene: TRBJ2-1; len: 13; abundance: .; d_gene: .; v_gene: TRBV3-1; CDR3nt: TGTGCCAGCAGCCAACGGTGGGGGAATGAGCAGTTCTTC; CDR3aa: CASSQRWGNEQFF
j_gene: TRBJ1-1; len: 13; abundance: .; d_gene: .; v_gene: TRBV30; CDR3nt: TGTGCCTGGAGTCTACAGTCGAACACTGAAGCTTTCTTT; CDR3aa: CAWSLQSNTEAFF
j_gene: TRBJ2-7; len: 14; abundance: many; d_gene: .; v_gene: TRBV5-1; CDR3nt: TGCGCCAGCAGCTCTGGGACTGCGACCTACGAGCAGTACTTC; CDR3aa: CASSSGTATYEQYF